The sequence of this T cell receptor beta chain was determined in a study of blood T cell repertoires in COVID-19. Background on the study: Researchers got acute and convalescent COVID-19 samples from the United States, Italy and Spain. T cells, B-cell-depleted T cells, or PBMCs provided the cDNA or gDNA that served as material.

This CDR3 has 15 amino acids. CDR1 SGHRS and CDR2 YFSETQ come from the germline V gene. V gave up 0 bases and J gave up 9 bases, with 16 bases separating them. Per the study methods: Amplification of reference gene primers was used by the study to estimate nucleated cell counts. Assay used: immunoSEQ multiplex PCR; TCRdb lists only in-frame clones, some missing. Clone size and the V and J calls come from that table; the DNA yielded D and trimming. The sample has approximately 89,000 clones, roughly 80% seen once. What was sequenced was peripheral blood. This clonotype was sampled from a human donor in a cohort sampled during active COVID-19. V usage is TRBV5-1 and J usage is TRBJ1-5, with D tentatively TRBD1 (6 bases). The CDR3 reads CASSLAGAAEGPQHF. CDR3 in DNA: TGCGCCAGCAGCTTGGCAGGGGCTGCCGAGGGGCCCCAGCATTTT.